This T cell receptor beta chain was obtained from a study of T-cell reconstitution after alpha-beta-depleted transplantation in children. There are 13 residues in the CDR3. Trimming left V 4 bases short and J 4 bases short, with 8 bases between. Germline CDR1 is LGHNA and CDR2 is YNFKEQ. Construction of the TCRbeta library involved unique molecular identifiers. TCRdb ran MiXCR on the PCR reads and lists one entry per CDR3 protein. Found here are approximately 240,000 distinct CDR3 sequences, roughly 9% of them singletons; the top ten hold approximately 5.9%. This clonotype showed up many times. The sample in question was PBMCs from the stem cell graft donor, obtained from the stem cell graft. The V and J genes are TRBV4-2 and TRBJ1-5; D uncertain. This clonotype was obtained from a human donor who donated a stem cell graft to a child with acute lymphoblastic leukemia. CDR3 in amino acids: CASSPRGNQPQHF. The CDR3 DNA is TGTGCCAGCAGCCCCCGGGGAAATCAGCCCCAGCATTTT.